This is a list of T cell receptor beta chains from one sample in a study of blood T cell repertoires in COVID-19. Measured with immunoSEQ multiplex PCR; TCRdb has only the in-frame clones, and not every one. This table has roughly 68,000 clones, 88% appearing once. The source material was peripheral blood. The receptors stem from a woman aged 70-85 years with acute or convalescent COVID-19. CDR3s include the opening cysteine and the closing phenylalanine or tryptophan. D genes are given only for firm matches. Not all rows give a size; the values are once, few, many and, for expanded clones, a class.

>TRBV11-1|NA|TRBJ2-5|NA
TGTGCCAGCAGCAAGACAAGGATGGGTGAGACCCAGTACTTC
CASSKTRMGETQYF
>TRBV19|NA|TRBJ2-7|NA
TGTGCCAGTAGTTTAAATGTAGGGGCGAAACGAGGAACGGACGAGCAGTACTTC
CASSLNVGAKRGTDEQYF
>TRBV11-1|TRBD2|TRBJ2-5|NA
TGTGCCAGCAGCTTCTCTAGCGGGGCGTACCAAGAGACCCAGTACTTC
CASSFSSGAYQETQYF
>TRBV20-1|NA|TRBJ2-2|NA
TGCAGTGCTAGTATGCACCAACTGAACACCGGGGAGCTGTTTTTT
CSASMHQLNTGELFF
>TRBV5-5|NA|TRBJ2-5|once
TGTGCCAGCAGGTCTACAGCCCAAGAGACCCAGTACTTC
CASRSTAQETQYF
>TRBV18|NA|TRBJ2-5|NA
TGTGCCAGCTCACCGCCCGGGACACCCTCCCAAGGGACCCAGTACTTC
CASSPPGTPSQGTQYF
>TRBV28|TRBD1|TRBJ1-2|medium-sized
TGTGCCAGTAAAGGGGATCAAGGGGGCTACTATGGCTACACCTTC
CASKGDQGGYYGYTF
>TRBV3-1/TRBV3-2|NA|TRBJ1-3|NA
TGTGCCAGCAGCCAGGACAGAGCCTCTGGAAACACCATATATTTT
CASSQDRASGNTIYF
>TRBV30|NA|TRBJ1-6|NA
TGTGCCTGGATCCCTACAGGTCCCAACGCCTATAATTCACCCCTCCACTTT
CAWIPTGPNAYNSPLHF
>TRBV28|NA|TRBJ1-3|NA
TGTGCCAGCAAGGGGGGGGGTTTCTCTGGAAACACCATATATTTT
CASKGGGFSGNTIYF
>TRBV7-2|NA|TRBJ1-1|NA
TGTGCCAGCAGCTACCCGGGGGGGGGTGAAGCTTTCTTT
CASSYPGGGEAFF
>TRBV5-1|NA|TRBJ1-2|NA
TGCGCCAGCAGCCCCCAAGGGGGTGGGGACTATGGCTACACCTTC
CASSPQGGGDYGYTF
>TRBV10-3|NA|TRBJ2-3|NA
TGTGCCATGGGCTCGTCCACAGATACGCAGTATTTT
CAMGSSTDTQYF
>TRBV12-5|NA|TRBJ1-3|few
TGTGCTAGTGGTTTGGTAGATGGGCTCGGAAACACCATATATTTT
CASGLVDGLGNTIYF
>TRBV2|NA|TRBJ2-5|NA
TGTGCCAGCAGCCCCGGGGCTAGCGCGTACCAAGAGACCCAGTACTTC
CASSPGASAYQETQYF
>TRBV18|TRBD1|TRBJ1-1|NA
TGTGCCAGCTCACCACAAGGACAGGGTGGAGGCACTGAAGCTTTCTTT
CASSPQGQGGGTEAFF
>TRBV6-2/TRBV6-3|TRBD2|TRBJ2-7|NA
TGTGCCAGCAGTTACCCCCTAGCGGGAGTTTACGAGCAGTACTTC
CASSYPLAGVYEQYF
>TRBV19|NA|TRBJ1-1|NA
TGTGCCAGTAGTACCGCCCCCGCGTTAGCGGACACTGAAGCTTTCTTT
CASSTAPALADTEAFF
>TRBV29-1|NA|TRBJ2-5|NA
TGCAGCGTTGAACTAGCGATGCAGGAGACCCAGTACTTC
CSVELAMQETQYF
>TRBV11-2|TRBD2|TRBJ2-7|NA
TGTGCCAGCAGCCAGTCCGGGACTAGCGGCGAGCAGTACTTC
CASSQSGTSGEQYF
>TRBV5-1|NA|TRBJ1-2|NA
TGCGCCAGCAGCTTAGAGGGAAACTATGGCTACACCTTC
CASSLEGNYGYTF
>TRBV7-3|NA|TRBJ2-1|NA
TGTGCCAGCAGCTTCCTAGGGGGGGAAGTCTCCTACAATGAGCAGTTCTTC
CASSFLGGEVSYNEQFF
>TRBV9|TRBD1|TRBJ2-7|once
TGTGCCAGCAGCGGACAGGGGGGAGTGGAGCAGTACTTC
CASSGQGGVEQYF
>TRBV7-2|TRBD1|TRBJ1-2|NA
TGTGCCAGCAGCCTAGGACAGGGCTATGGCTACACCTTC
CASSLGQGYGYTF
>TRBV4-3|TRBD2|TRBJ2-3|NA
TGCGCCAGCAGCCAAGATCATGCGGGAGGGTTAGATACGCAGTATTTT
CASSQDHAGGLDTQYF
>TRBV7-2|NA|TRBJ1-1|NA
TGTGCCAGCAGCCCCAGGGGTGAGGGCACTGAAGCTTTCTTT
CASSPRGEGTEAFF
>TRBV7-2|NA|TRBJ1-1|once
TGTGCCAGCAGCTTAGGAGCCACTGAAGCTTTCTTT
CASSLGATEAFF
>TRBV5-6|NA|TRBJ1-4|few
TGTGCCAGCAGCTTGTGGCAGGGTGTGGCTAATGAAAAACTGTTTTTT
CASSLWQGVANEKLFF
>TRBV28|TRBD1|TRBJ1-4|NA
TGTGCCACTCTCCGGCAGGGGGCGGATTTTGGTGAAAAACTGTTTTTT
CATLRQGADFGEKLFF
>TRBV7-6|TRBD2|TRBJ2-1|NA
TGTGCCAGCAGCTTAGCCCCTGATCGTAGCGGGAGTTCTGAGCAGTTCTTC
CASSLAPDRSGSSEQFF
>TRBV5-6|TRBD2|TRBJ2-7|once
TGTGCCAGCAGCTTGGTTGTGACTAGCGGTTCCTACGAGCAGTACTTC
CASSLVVTSGSYEQYF
>TRBV6-5|TRBD1|TRBJ1-2|NA
TGTGCCAGCATCGAGACAGGGGGTTATGGCTACACCTTC
CASIETGGYGYTF
>TRBV11-2|NA|TRBJ2-7|NA
TGTGCCAGCAGCTTAACTTACGAGCAGTACTTC
CASSLTYEQYF